These 20 T cell receptor beta chains originate from one sample sequenced in a study of cytomegalovirus exposure and HLA in healthy donors. The study ran its PCR with 60 Vbeta and 13 Jbeta primers. Generated by immunoSEQ multiplex PCR, the TCRdb table keeps only in-frame clones and is missing some. The table shows under 150,000 clones, with roughly 80% occurring only once. Sequencing was performed on PBMCs. These TCRs come from a woman in her sixties in good health and CMV-seronegative.

The V and J genes are TRBV9 and TRBJ1-1; 9 nucleotides agree with TRBD1. CDR1 SGDLS and CDR2 YYNGEE come from the germline V gene. This CDR3 is built from 17 residues. The V gene end was trimmed by 4 bases and the J gene end by 2 bases; junction bases not matched to a gene: 12. CDR3 protein: CASSSQTHRGQNTEAFF. The CDR3 DNA follows: TGTGCCAGCAGCTCACAAACACACAGGGGGCAAAACACTGAAGCTTTCTTT.

This clone was seen a single time. The chain couples TRBV7-3 to TRBJ1-1; 7 positions match TRBD1. Trimming took 1 base from V and 8 from J; bases not matched to a gene: 7. This CDR3 spans 14 amino acids. Germline CDR1 is SGHTA and CDR2 is FQGTGA. The CDR3 nucleotides read TGTGCCAGCAGCTTAAGAGGGGGCCCAGGGGAAGCTTTCTTT. Amino acid sequence: CASSLRGGPGEAFF.

A word on this clone: Other DNA sequences within the sample encode an identical CDR3. This sequence joins TRBV18 and TRBJ2-7; 12 nucleotides match TRBD1. The germline CDR1 and CDR2 sequences are KGHSH and LQKENI. This CDR3 spans 14 amino acids. Trimming took 3 bases from V and 5 from J; bases not matched to a gene: 2. CDR3 residues: CASSPGTGGHEQYF. The CDR3 region has the DNA TGTGCCAGCTCACCGGGGACAGGGGGCCACGAGCAGTACTTC.

This chain links TRBV2 with TRBJ2-3; 9 nucleotides agree with TRBD1. With 8 bases clipped from V and 7 bases from J, the junction kept 7 bases outside the gene matches. This CDR3 contains 13 residues. The germline V gene encodes CDR1 SNHLY and CDR2 FYNNEI. The CDR3 spells CASLSGQGYTQYF. CDR3 sequence (DNA): TGTGCCAGCCTCTCGGGACAGGGATATACGCAGTATTTT.

The chain carries TRBV27 and TRBJ1-5, with D unresolved. Germline V gene sequence: CDR1 MNHEY, CDR2 SMNVEV (reference sequence). The CDR3 is 13 residues long. The V end lost 8 bases, the J end lost 3 bases, and 11 bases lay between the germline ends. The CDR3 is CASSRLNNQPQHF. DNA for the CDR3: TGTGCCAGCTCTCGACTCAACAATCAGCCCCAGCATTTT.

The J gene is TRBJ2-1, the V gene TRBV28; 9 positions agree with TRBD1. The J segment lost 0 bases and the V segment lost 0 bases, leaving 0 bases of the junction unmatched. This CDR3 spans 16 amino acids. Germline V CDR1 and CDR2: MDHEN, SYDVKM. CDR3 sequence reads: CASSLWGQGSYNEQFF. The CDR3 DNA follows: TGTGCCAGCAGTTTATGGGGACAGGGCTCCTACAATGAGCAGTTCTTC.

The chain combines TRBV6-1 with TRBJ1-2; weak D call: TRBD1 (5 bases). Germline V gives CDR1 MNHNS, CDR2 SASEGT. V lost 0 bases, J lost 3 bases, and 17 bases lay in between. This CDR3 spans 17 amino acids. CDR3 DNA sequence: TGTGCCAGCAGTGAAGCGAGGGGCGGGGTTTTCTACTATGGCTACACCTTC. It translates to CASSEARGGVFYYGYTF.

This clone showed up just a few times. In nucleotides, the CDR3 is TGTGCCAGCAGCTTGGGACAGGGGGACTATGGCTACACCTTC. As protein: CASSLGQGDYGYTF. The V gene is TRBV5-4, the J gene TRBJ1-2; 9 bases are shared with TRBD1. Germline CDR1 is SGHNT and CDR2 is YYREEE (reference sequence). The CDR3 contains 14 residues. With 0 bases clipped from V and 3 bases from J, the junction kept 0 bases outside the gene matches.

The V call is TRBV5-1, the J call TRBJ2-1; TRBD1 matches at 9 bases. Germline V gives CDR1 SGHRS, CDR2 YFSETQ. Trimming cost V 7 bases and J 9 bases; bases outside gene matches: 11. The CDR3 extends over 14 amino acids. The DNA for the CDR3 is TGCGCCAGCTACGCCGGGACAGGGTCCTTTGAGCAGTTCTTC. This gives the protein CASYAGTGSFEQFF. Complete variable domain (other parts from reference TRBV5-1 and TRBJ2-1): KAGVTQTPRYLIKTRGQQVTLSCSPISGHRSVSWYQQTPGQGLQFLFEYFSETQRNKGNFPGRFSGRQFSNSRSEMNVSTLELGDSALYLCASYAGTGSFEQFFGPGTRLTVL.

The chain is built from TRBV7-3 and TRBJ2-7; the match to TRBD1 covers 7 bases. V shed 5 bases, J shed 6 bases, and the junction held 7 bases outside the gene matches. CDR3 size: 13 residues. Germline V gene lookup returns CDR1 SGHTA and CDR2 FQGTGA. CDR3 amino acids: CASSPTGQSEQYF. The CDR3 DNA reads TGTGCCAGCAGCCCCACGGGACAGAGCGAGCAGTACTTC. Full variable domain (outside the CDR3, taken from reference TRBV7-3 and TRBJ2-7): GAGVSQTPSNKVTEKGKYVELRCDPISGHTALYWYRQSLGQGPEFLIYFQGTGAADDSGLPNDRFFAVRPEGSVSTLKIQRTERGDSAVYLCASSPTGQSEQYFGPGTRLTVT.

The chain links TRBV7-9 to TRBJ2-7; 10 bases fit TRBD2. This CDR3 has 15 amino acids. Looked up from germline, CDR1 is SEHNR and CDR2 is FQNEAQ (reference sequence). Trimming cost V 0 bases and J 6 bases; bases outside gene matches: 5. The CDR3 spells CASSLAALAGAEQYF. In nucleotides, the CDR3 is TGTGCCAGCAGCTTAGCTGCCCTAGCGGGAGCCGAGCAGTACTTC.

This sequence joins TRBV6-1 and TRBJ1-1; tentative D call: TRBD1 (5 bases). The CDR3 covers 15 residues. Trimming cost V 5 bases and J 5 bases, with 18 bases left between them. Germline V gene data show CDR1 as MNHNS and CDR2 as SASEGT. The CDR3 DNA reads TGTGCCAGCAGTAAATTTAACGCGGGGGGGACTGAAGCTTTCTTT. Residues: CASSKFNAGGTEAFF.

The rearrangement joins TRBV28 to TRBJ2-5; TRBD2 matches 9 bases. The CDR3 spans 14 residues. Germline lookup yields CDR1 MDHEN and CDR2 SYDVKM. V was clipped by 5 bases and J by 5 bases; unmatched bases: 6. CDR3 DNA: TGTGCCAGCAGTCCGGGACTAGCCGGGGAGACCCAGTACTTC. Amino acids: CASSPGLAGETQYF.

This chain uses TRBV7-6 with TRBJ2-1; 15 bases are shared with TRBD2. Germline-derived CDR1 and CDR2 are SGHVS and FNYEAQ. There are 17 residues in the CDR3. Trimming cost V 5 bases and J 7 bases; bases outside gene matches: 9. CDR3 nucleotide sequence: TGTGCCAGCAGCGCTATACCGGGACTAGCGGGGGGAAATGAGCAGTTCTTC. This sequence encodes CASSAIPGLAGGNEQFF. The full variable domain, its missing parts supplied by reference TRBV7-6 and TRBJ2-1, is GAGVSQSPRYKVTKRGQDVALRCDPISGHVSLYWYRQALGQGPEFLTYFNYEAQQDKSGLPNDRFSAERPEGSISTLTIQRTEQRDSAMYRCASSAIPGLAGGNEQFFGPGTRLTVL.

This clone has only a few counts. The chain is built from TRBV25-1 and TRBJ1-4; unclear D gene. This CDR3 spans 13 amino acids. Looked up from germline, CDR1 is MGHDK and CDR2 is SYGVNS. V shed 6 bases and J shed 8 bases, with 13 bases lying between them. The CDR3 DNA sequence: TGTGCCAGCAGCCGACGGCTGGGCGAAAAACTGTTTTTT. It is translated as CASSRRLGEKLFF.

The chain recombines TRBV15 with TRBJ2-1, with D maybe TRBD2 (5 bases). Germline V gene data show CDR1 as LNHNV and CDR2 as YYDKDF (reference sequence). With 1 base removed from V and 0 bases from J, the gap between germline ends came to 10 bases. CDR3 length equals 16 residues. This CDR3 is CATSRVGRGSYNEQFF. CDR3 nucleotide sequence: TGTGCCACCAGCAGAGTTGGGAGAGGCTCCTACAATGAGCAGTTCTTC. The whole variable domain, remainder taken from reference TRBV15 and TRBJ2-1, is DAMVIQNPRYQVTQFGKPVTLSCSQTLNHNVMYWYQQKSSQAPKLLFHYYDKDFNNEADTPDNFQSRRPNTSFCFLDIRSPGLGDTAMYLCATSRVGRGSYNEQFFGPGTRLTVL.

The chain carries TRBV7-3 and TRBJ2-5; the match to TRBD1 covers 7 bases. Trimming cost V 2 bases and J 5 bases; bases outside gene matches: 14. Germline CDR1 reads SGHTA; CDR2 reads FQGTGA. CDR3 length equals 17 residues. This CDR3 is CASSLPRDSVGEETQYF. Written as DNA, the CDR3 is TGTGCCAGCAGCTTACCCAGGGACAGCGTGGGTGAGGAGACCCAGTACTTC.

The chain employs TRBV11-2 and TRBJ2-7, with 10 bases fitting TRBD1. Germline assignment: CDR1 SGHAT and CDR2 FQNNGV. Germline trimming cut 8 bases from V and 3 bases from J; bases unmatched to any gene: 7. The length of the CDR3 is 14 residues. CDR3 sequence (DNA): TGTGCCAGCGTTACGGGACAGGGGATCTACGAGCAGTACTTC. Translating gives CASVTGQGIYEQYF.

The V and J genes are TRBV19 and TRBJ2-2; 7 bases match TRBD1. This CDR3 region has 15 residues. V shed 2 bases, J shed 4 bases, and the junction held 4 bases outside the gene matches. From germline, CDR1 is LNHDA and CDR2 SQIVND (reference sequence). The CDR3 coding sequence is TGTGCCAGTAGTATATCAGCAGGGGGCACCGGGGAGCTGTTTTTT. Residues: CASSISAGGTGELFF. The full variable domain, its missing parts supplied by reference TRBV19 and TRBJ2-2, is DGGITQSPKYLFRKEGQNVTLSCEQNLNHDAMYWYRQDPGQGLRLIYYSQIVNDFQKGDIAEGYSVSREKKESFPLTVTSAQKNPTAFYLCASSISAGGTGELFFGEGSRLTVL.

This chain links TRBV18 with TRBJ2-3; tentative D call: TRBD1 (5 bases). CDR3 length equals 17 residues. Trimming shortened V by 2 bases and J by 4 bases, and 19 bases separated the two germline ends. Germline V gives CDR1 KGHSH, CDR2 LQKENI. CDR3 residues: CASSPTMAGHGADTQYF. The DNA of the CDR3 is TGTGCCAGCTCACCAACAATGGCAGGGCATGGTGCAGATACGCAGTATTTT.